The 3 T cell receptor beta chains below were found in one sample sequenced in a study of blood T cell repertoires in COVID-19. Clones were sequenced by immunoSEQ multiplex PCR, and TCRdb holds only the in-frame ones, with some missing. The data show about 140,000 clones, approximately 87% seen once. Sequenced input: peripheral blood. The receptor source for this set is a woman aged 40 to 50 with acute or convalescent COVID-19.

The CDR3 DNA reads TGTGCCATCAGTGATGGATCAGGGATGGGCACTGAAGCTTTCTTT. Translated, it gives CAISDGSGMGTEAFF. V usage is TRBV10-3 and J usage is TRBJ1-1; tentatively, D is TRBD1 (5 bases). The CDR3 has 15 amino acids. V was shortened by 3 bases and J by 4 bases, with 15 bases between the two germline ends. Looked up from germline, CDR1 is ENHRY and CDR2 is SYGVKD.

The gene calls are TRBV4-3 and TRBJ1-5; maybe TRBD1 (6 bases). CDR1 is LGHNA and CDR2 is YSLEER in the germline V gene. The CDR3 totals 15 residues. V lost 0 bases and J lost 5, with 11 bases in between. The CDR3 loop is CASSQEVRGDQPQHF. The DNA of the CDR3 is TGCGCCAGCAGCCAAGAAGTCAGGGGAGATCAGCCCCAGCATTTT.

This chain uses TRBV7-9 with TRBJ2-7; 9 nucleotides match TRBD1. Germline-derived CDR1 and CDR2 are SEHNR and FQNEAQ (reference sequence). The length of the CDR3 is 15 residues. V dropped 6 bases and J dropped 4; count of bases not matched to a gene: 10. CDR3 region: CASSGGGQGPYEQYF. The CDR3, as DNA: TGTGCCAGCAGTGGTGGGGGACAGGGACCGTACGAGCAGTACTTC.